This is a list of T cell receptor beta chains from one sample in a study of cytotoxic CD8 clonotypes in ibrutinib-treated CLL. This table comes from immunoSEQ multiplex PCR, and its TCRdb copy is limited to in-frame clones, with some not included. The sample includes some 200,000 clones, around 70% of them seen just once. Sequences were derived from PBMCs, sampled after 12 months of ibrutinib treatment. The receptor set was obtained from a human donor with chronic lymphocytic leukemia. Both conserved end residues are part of each CDR3. Rows may omit the clone size; those that give it use once, few, many or a size class.

size: -
V: TRBV5-1
J: TRBJ2-1
CDR3: CASSLLAGRQFF

size: -
V: TRBV30
J: TRBJ1-4
CDR3: CAWSMDRGEKLFF

size: -
V: TRBV19
J: TRBJ1-1
CDR3: CASSIGASGPYDGAFF

size: -
V: TRBV7-2
J: TRBJ1-1
CDR3: CASSLEGQGNTEAFF

size: few
V: TRBV9
J: TRBJ1-2
CDR3: CASSASGTGRDYGYTF

size: -
V: TRBV19
J: TRBJ1-2
CDR3: CASLGLTDRLRGYTF

size: -
V: TRBV14
J: TRBJ1-2
CDR3: CASSKEAGSYGYTF

size: -
V: TRBV19
J: TRBJ1-4
CDR3: CASSTQGWGNEKLFF

size: few
V: TRBV5-6
J: TRBJ2-4
CDR3: CASSGWSSPNIQYF

size: few
V: TRBV27
J: TRBJ1-5
CDR3: CASSSPGQGNQPQHF

size: -
V: TRBV28
J: TRBJ2-7
CDR3: CASSLPHGGEQYF

size: few
V: TRBV2
J: TRBJ1-5
CDR3: CASSARQGNQPQHF

size: -
V: TRBV5-1
J: TRBJ2-5
CDR3: CASTTSGAAQETQYF

size: few
V: TRBV21-1
J: TRBJ2-7
CDR3: CASSKDRSHEQYF

size: -
V: TRBV18
J: TRBJ2-2
CDR3: CASSPPGQAIGGELFF

size: -
V: TRBV30
J: TRBJ1-3
CDR3: CAWSIMGPIYF

size: -
V: TRBV20-1
J: TRBJ1-1
CDR3: CSARTEFEAFF